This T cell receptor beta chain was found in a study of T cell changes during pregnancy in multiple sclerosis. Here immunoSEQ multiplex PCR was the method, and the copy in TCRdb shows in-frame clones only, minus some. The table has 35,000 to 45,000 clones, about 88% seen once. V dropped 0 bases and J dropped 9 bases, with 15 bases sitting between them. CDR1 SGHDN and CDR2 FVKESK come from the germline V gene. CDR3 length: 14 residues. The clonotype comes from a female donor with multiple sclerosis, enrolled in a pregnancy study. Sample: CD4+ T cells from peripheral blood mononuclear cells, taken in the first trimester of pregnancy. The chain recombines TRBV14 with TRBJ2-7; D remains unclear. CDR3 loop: CASSQEILTGSQYF. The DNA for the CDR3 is TGTGCCAGCAGCCAAGAGATACTGACGGGTTCGCAGTACTTC.